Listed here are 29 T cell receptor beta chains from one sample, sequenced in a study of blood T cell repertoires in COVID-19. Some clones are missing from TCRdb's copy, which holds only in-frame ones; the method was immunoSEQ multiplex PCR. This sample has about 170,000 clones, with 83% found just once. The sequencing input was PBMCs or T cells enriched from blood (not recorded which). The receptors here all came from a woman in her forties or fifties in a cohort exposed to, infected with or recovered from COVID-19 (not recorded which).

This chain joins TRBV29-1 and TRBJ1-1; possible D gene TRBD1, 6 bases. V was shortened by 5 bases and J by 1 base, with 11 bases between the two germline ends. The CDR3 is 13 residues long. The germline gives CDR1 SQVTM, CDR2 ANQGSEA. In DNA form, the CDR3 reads TGCAGCGTTTCTCTACAGGGGAACACTGAAGCTTTCTTT. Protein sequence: CSVSLQGNTEAFF.

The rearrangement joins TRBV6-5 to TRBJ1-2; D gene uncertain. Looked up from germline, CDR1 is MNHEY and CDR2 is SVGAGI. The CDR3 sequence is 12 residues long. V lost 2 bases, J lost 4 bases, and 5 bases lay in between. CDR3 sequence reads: CASSYSGYGYTF. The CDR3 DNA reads TGTGCCAGCAGTTACAGCGGCTATGGCTACACCTTC.

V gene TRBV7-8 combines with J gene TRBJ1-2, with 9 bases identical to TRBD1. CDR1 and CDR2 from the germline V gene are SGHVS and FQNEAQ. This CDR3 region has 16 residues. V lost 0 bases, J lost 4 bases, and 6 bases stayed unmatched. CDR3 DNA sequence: TGTGCCAGCAGCTTAGCGCGGGACAGGGTACTCTATGGCTACACCTTC. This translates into CASSLARDRVLYGYTF.

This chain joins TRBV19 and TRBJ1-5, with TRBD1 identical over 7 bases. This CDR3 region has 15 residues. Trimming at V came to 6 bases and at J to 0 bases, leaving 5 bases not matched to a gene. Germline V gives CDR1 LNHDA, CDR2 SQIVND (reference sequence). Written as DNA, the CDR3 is TGTGCCAGTAGCCGGGACAGTTATAGCAATCAGCCCCAGCATTTT. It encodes CASSRDSYSNQPQHF.

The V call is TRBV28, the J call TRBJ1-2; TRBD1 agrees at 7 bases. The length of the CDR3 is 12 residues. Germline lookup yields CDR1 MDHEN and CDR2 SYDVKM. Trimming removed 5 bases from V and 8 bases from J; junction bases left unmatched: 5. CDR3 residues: CASSAGGFGYTF. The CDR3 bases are TGTGCCAGCAGTGCAGGGGGTTTCGGCTACACCTTC.

The CDR3 DNA reads as TGTGCCAGCTCACCCCAAACAGGGGAATTCGATGGCTACACCTTC. Translated: CASSPQTGEFDGYTF. The chain recombines TRBV18 with TRBJ1-2, with TRBD1 identical over 7 bases. V shed 3 bases, J shed 6 bases, and the junction held 10 bases outside the gene matches. This CDR3 contains 15 residues. Germline loops: CDR1 KGHSH, CDR2 LQKENI.

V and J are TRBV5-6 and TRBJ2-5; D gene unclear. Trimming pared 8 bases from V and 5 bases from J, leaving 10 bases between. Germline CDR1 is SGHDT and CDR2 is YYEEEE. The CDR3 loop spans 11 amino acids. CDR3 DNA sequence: TGTGCCAGTTCCTCTCTGGAGACCCAGTACTTC. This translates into CASSSLETQYF.

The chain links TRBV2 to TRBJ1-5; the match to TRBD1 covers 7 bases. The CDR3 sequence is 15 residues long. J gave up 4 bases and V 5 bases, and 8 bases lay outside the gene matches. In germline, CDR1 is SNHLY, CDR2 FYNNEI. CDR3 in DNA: TGTGCCAGCAGTCCGACAGGGCCTTCGAATCAGCCCCAGCATTTT. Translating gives CASSPTGPSNQPQHF.

CDR3 sequence reads: CASSMGVGRAKNEQFF. CDR3 DNA sequence: TGTGCCAGTAGTATGGGGGTAGGGAGGGCCAAGAATGAGCAGTTCTTC. The chain carries TRBV19 and TRBJ2-1; TRBD2 agrees at 7 bases. From germline, CDR1 is LNHDA and CDR2 SQIVND (reference sequence). J was trimmed by 7 bases and V by 3 bases; bases with no gene match: 12. The CDR3 extends over 16 amino acids.

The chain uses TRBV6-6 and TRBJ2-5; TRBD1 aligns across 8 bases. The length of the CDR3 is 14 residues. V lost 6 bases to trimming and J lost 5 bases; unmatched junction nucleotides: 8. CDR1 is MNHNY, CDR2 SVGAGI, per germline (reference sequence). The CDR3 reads CASRKQGAGETQYF. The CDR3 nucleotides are TGTGCCAGCAGGAAGCAGGGGGCGGGCGAGACCCAGTACTTC.

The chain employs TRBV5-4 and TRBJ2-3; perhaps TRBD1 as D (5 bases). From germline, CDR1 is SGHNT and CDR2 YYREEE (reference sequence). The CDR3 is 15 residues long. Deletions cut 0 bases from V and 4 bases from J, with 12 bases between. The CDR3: CASSLGQGISDTQYF. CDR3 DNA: TGTGCCAGCAGCTTGGGGCAGGGAATATCAGATACGCAGTATTTT.

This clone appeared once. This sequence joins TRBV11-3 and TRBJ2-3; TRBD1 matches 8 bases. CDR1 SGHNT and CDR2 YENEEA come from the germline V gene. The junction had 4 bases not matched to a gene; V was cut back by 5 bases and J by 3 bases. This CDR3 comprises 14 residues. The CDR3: CASSTGQGTDTQYF. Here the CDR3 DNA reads TGTGCCAGCAGCACCGGACAGGGAACAGATACGCAGTATTTT.

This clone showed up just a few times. The CDR3 loop is CATSDISGKQYF. The DNA of the CDR3 is TGTGCCACCAGTGATATTTCAGGGAAGCAGTACTTC. The V call is TRBV24-1, the J call TRBJ2-7, with D maybe TRBD1 (5 bases). This CDR3 is 12 amino acids long. V lost 3 bases and J lost 8, with 10 bases in between. Germline V lookup: CDR1 KGHDR, CDR2 SFDVKD.

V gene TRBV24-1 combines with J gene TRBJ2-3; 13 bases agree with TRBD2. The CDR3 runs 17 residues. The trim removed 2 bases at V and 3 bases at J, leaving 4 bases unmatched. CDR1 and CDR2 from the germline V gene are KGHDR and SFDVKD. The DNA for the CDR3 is TGTGCCACCAGTGATTCCGGGACTAGCGGGGTTACAGATACGCAGTATTTT. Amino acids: CATSDSGTSGVTDTQYF.

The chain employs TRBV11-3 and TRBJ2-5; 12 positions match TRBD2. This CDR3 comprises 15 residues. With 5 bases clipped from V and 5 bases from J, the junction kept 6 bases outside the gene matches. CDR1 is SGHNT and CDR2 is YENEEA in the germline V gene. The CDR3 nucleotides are TGTGCCAGCAGCCGAACCGGGACTAGCGGGGAGACCCAGTACTTC. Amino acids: CASSRTGTSGETQYF.

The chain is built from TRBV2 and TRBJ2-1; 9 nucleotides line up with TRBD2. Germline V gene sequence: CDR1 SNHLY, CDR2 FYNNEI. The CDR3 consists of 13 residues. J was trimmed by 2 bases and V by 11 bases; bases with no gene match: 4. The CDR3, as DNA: TGTGCCGGAAGACTAGCGGCCTACAATGAGCAGTTCTTC. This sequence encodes CAGRLAAYNEQFF.

CDR3: CASSEVGRSYEQYF. In nucleotides, the CDR3 is TGTGCCAGCAGTGAAGTAGGCAGGTCCTACGAGCAGTACTTC. V gene TRBV6-1 combines with J gene TRBJ2-7; D unclear. Germline CDR1 reads MNHNS; CDR2 reads SASEGT. V dropped 1 base and J dropped 1 base, with 8 bases sitting between them. CDR3 length: 14 amino acids.

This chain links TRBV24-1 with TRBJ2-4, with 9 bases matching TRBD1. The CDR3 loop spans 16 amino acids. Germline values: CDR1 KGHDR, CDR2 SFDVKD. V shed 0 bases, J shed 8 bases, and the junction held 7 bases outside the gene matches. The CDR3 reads CATSDLQDRGADIQYF. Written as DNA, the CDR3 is TGTGCCACCAGTGATTTGCAAGACAGGGGGGCGGACATTCAGTACTTC.

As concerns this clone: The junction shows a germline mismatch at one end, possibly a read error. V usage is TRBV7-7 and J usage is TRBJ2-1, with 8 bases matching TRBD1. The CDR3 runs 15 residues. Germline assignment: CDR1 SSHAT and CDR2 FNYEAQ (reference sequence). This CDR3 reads CASSFATGVGYEQFF. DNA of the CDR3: TGTGCTAGCAGTTTCGCGACAGGGGTCGGGTATGAGCAGTTCTTC. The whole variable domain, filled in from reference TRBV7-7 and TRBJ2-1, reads GAGVSQSPRYKVTKRGQDVTLRCDPISSHATLYWYQQALGQGPEFLTYFNYEAQPDKSGLPSDRFSAERPEGSISTLTIQRTEQRDSAMYRCASSFATGVGYEQFFGPGTRLTVL.

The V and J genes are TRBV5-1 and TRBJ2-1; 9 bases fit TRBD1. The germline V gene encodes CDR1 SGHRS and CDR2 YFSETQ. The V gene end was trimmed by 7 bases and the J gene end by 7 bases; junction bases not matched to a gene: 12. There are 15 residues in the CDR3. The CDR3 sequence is CASGLNDRGTNEQFF. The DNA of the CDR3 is TGCGCCAGCGGACTAAACGACAGGGGGACGAATGAGCAGTTCTTC.

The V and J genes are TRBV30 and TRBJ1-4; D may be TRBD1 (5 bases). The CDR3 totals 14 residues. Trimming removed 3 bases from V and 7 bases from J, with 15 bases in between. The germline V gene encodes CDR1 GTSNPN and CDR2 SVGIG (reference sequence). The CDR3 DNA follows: TGTGCCTGGAGCTCCCTATCCGGGGGTGAAAAACTGTTTTTT. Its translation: CAWSSLSGGEKLFF.

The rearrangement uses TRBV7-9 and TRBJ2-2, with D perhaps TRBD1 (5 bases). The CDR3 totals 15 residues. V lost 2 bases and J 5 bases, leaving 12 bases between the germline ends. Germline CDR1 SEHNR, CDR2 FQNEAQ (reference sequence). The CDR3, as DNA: TGTGCCAGCAGCTTATTGACAGAGTTGACCGGGGAGCTGTTTTTT. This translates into CASSLLTELTGELFF.

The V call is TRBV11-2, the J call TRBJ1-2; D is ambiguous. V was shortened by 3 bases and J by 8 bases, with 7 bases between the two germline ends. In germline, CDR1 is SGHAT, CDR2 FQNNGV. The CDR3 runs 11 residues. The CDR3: CASSLVEGYTF. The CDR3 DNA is TGTGCCAGCAGCTTGGTGGAGGGCTACACCTTC.

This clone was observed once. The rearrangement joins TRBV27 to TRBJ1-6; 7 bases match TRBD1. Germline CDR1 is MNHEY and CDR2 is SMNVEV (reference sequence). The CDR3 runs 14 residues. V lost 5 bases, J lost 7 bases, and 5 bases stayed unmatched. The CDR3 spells CASSLRDRNSPLHF. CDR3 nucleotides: TGTGCCAGCAGTCTGAGGGACAGAAATTCACCCCTCCACTTT.

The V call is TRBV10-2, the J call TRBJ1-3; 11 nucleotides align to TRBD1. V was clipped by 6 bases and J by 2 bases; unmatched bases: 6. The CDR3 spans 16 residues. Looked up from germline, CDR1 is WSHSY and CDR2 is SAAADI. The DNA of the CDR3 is TGCGCCAGCAGGGGCCCGGGACAGGGGGCTGGAAACACCATATATTTT. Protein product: CASRGPGQGAGNTIYF.

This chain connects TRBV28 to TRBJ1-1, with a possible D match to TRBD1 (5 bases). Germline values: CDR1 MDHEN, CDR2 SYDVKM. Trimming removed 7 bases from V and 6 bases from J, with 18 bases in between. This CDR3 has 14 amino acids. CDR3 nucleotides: TGTGCCAGCACCCTCGTGCAGGGTAGCCCTGAAGCTTTCTTT. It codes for CASTLVQGSPEAFF.

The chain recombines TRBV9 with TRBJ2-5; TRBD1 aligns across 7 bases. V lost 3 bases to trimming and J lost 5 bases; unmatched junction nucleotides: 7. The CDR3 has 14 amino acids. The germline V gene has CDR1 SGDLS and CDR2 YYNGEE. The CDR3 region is CASSDATGWETQYF. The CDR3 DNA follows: TGTGCCAGCAGCGACGCGACAGGGTGGGAGACCCAGTACTTC. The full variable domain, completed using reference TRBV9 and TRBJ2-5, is DSGVTQTPKHLITATGQRVTLRCSPRSGDLSVYWYQQSLDQGLQFLIQYYNGEERAKGNILERFSAQQFPDLHSELNLSSLELGDSALYFCASSDATGWETQYFGPGTRLLVL.

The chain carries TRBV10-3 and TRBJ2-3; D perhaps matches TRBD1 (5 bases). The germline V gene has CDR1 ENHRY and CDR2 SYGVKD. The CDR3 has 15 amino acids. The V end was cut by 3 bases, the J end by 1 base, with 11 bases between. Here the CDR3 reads CAISDGAQGTDTQYF. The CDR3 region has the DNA TGTGCCATCAGTGATGGGGCACAGGGCACAGATACGCAGTATTTT.

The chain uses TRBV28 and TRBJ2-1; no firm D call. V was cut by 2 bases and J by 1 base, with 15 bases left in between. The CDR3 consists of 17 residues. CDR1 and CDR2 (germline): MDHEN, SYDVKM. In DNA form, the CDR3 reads TGTGCCAGCAGTTTAGGCGGAGCCAAGCCTTCCTACAATGAGCAGTTCTTC. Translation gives CASSLGGAKPSYNEQFF.